These 32 T cell receptor beta chains came from one sample sequenced in a study of shared clonotypes between healthy human individuals. Profiled with immunoSEQ multiplex PCR; TCRdb holds only in-frame clones, not every one. Of some 2,000,000 clones listed, 85% to 95% are singletons. The source material was naive CD4+ T cells sorted from blood. Documented subset: CD45RA+ positively selected. Source of these receptors: a man aged 18-30 years in good health.

As to this clone: Additional DNA sequences in this sample encode the identical CDR3. V gene TRBV9 combines with J gene TRBJ2-2; no definite D call. CDR3 length equals 11 residues. The V gene's germline CDR1 is SGDLS and CDR2 YYNGEE. The V and J ends lost 7 bases and 2 bases respectively, with 3 bases between them. In DNA form, the CDR3 reads TGTGCCAGCGGCAACACCGGGGAGCTGTTTTTT. This sequence encodes CASGNTGELFF.

This chain joins TRBV7-2 and TRBJ2-1; D unresolved. The CDR3 contains 13 residues. V shed 10 bases and J shed 6 bases, with 16 bases lying between them. The V gene's germline CDR1 is SGHTA and CDR2 FQGNSA. The CDR3 spells CATLKSGFNEQFF. The CDR3 coding sequence is TGTGCCACCCTCAAGTCTGGTTTCAATGAGCAGTTCTTC.

The chain couples TRBV7-2 to TRBJ2-7; 7 nucleotides align to TRBD2. After removal of 0 bases from V and 5 bases from J, the junction contained 7 bases not matched to a gene. The CDR3 has 15 amino acids. Germline CDR1 is SGHTA and CDR2 is FQGNSA. The CDR3 nucleotides read TGTGCCAGCAGCTTAGCGGGAGGGGTCCCCCACGAGCAGTACTTC. As protein: CASSLAGGVPHEQYF. Variable domain in full (rest from reference TRBV7-2 and TRBJ2-7): GAGVSQSPSNKVTEKGKDVELRCDPISGHTALYWYRQSLGQGLEFLIYFQGNSAPDKSGLPSDRFSAERTGGSVSTLTIQRTQQEDSAVYLCASSLAGGVPHEQYFGPGTRLTVT.

CDR3 nucleotide sequence: TGCGCCAGCAGTGACGATACAGGTCCCGGGGACACCGGGGAGCTGTTTTTT. Its protein is CASSDDTGPGDTGELFF. The chain combines TRBV10-1 with TRBJ2-2; possibly TRBD1 or TRBD2 for D (5 bases each). Germline CDR1 and CDR2: WNHNN and SYGVQD (reference sequence). V lost 3 bases and J 3 bases, leaving 17 bases between the germline ends. The CDR3 is made up of 17 amino acids.

The rearrangement joins TRBV10-1 to TRBJ2-2; D gene ambiguous. The V end was cut by 3 bases, the J end by 1 base, with 3 bases between. This CDR3 comprises 13 residues. CDR1 WNHNN and CDR2 SYGVQD come from the germline V gene (reference sequence). The CDR3 DNA reads TGCGCCAGCAGTGAACAGAACACCGGGGAGCTGTTTTTT. Translating gives CASSEQNTGELFF.

Here the CDR3 reads CASSVGGGGTTGNTIYF. The CDR3 DNA follows: TGTGCCAGCAGCGTCGGGGGAGGGGGCACGACGGGAAACACCATATATTTT. This chain joins TRBV9 and TRBJ1-3, with TRBD1 matching over 7 bases. The CDR3 spans 17 residues. V gave up 2 bases and J gave up 4 bases; unmatched junction bases: 12. Germline V gives CDR1 SGDLS, CDR2 YYNGEE.

V and J are TRBV9 and TRBJ2-5; D is unresolved. This CDR3 comprises 15 residues. Per the germline V gene, CDR1 is SGDLS and CDR2 is YYNGEE. V lost 5 bases, J lost 4 bases, and 18 bases lay in between. Here the CDR3 reads CASSPIGLEGETQYF. DNA of the CDR3: TGTGCCAGCAGTCCTATTGGGCTAGAAGGAGAGACCCAGTACTTC.

The rearrangement joins TRBV7-9 to TRBJ2-7; no clear D. V was trimmed by 1 base and J by 2 bases, leaving 15 bases between them. The germline gives CDR1 SEHNR, CDR2 FQNEAQ (reference sequence). This CDR3 is 16 amino acids long. CDR3 nucleotides: TGTGCCAGCAGCTTAGGACTTGGTGGGAACCCCTACGAGCAGTACTTC. It translates to CASSLGLGGNPYEQYF.

This chain connects TRBV6-1 to TRBJ1-5; the D gene is possibly TRBD1 (5 bases). Trimming stripped 0 bases from V and 5 bases from J, with 14 bases between. Germline V lookup: CDR1 MNHNS, CDR2 SASEGT. CDR3 length: 16 amino acids. CDR3 DNA sequence: TGTGCCAGCAGTGAAGCGGGCTTGGGGGGGGATCAGCCCCAGCATTTT. Protein: CASSEAGLGGDQPQHF.

This chain links TRBV7-2 with TRBJ1-1; 10 bases fit TRBD1. Germline V gene lookup returns CDR1 SGHTA and CDR2 FQGNSA. Unmatched junction bases numbered 9, after V lost 5 bases and J lost 3 bases. The CDR3 has 16 amino acids. The chain's CDR3 is CASSTRDRGIYTEAFF. Here the CDR3 DNA reads TGTGCCAGCAGCACCCGGGACAGGGGAATATACACTGAAGCTTTCTTT.

The genes are TRBV4-1 and TRBJ1-2; D gene unclear. The CDR3 runs to 16 residues. The ends were cut back, 3 bases at V and 7 bases at J, with 21 bases in the middle. Germline V gene sequence: CDR1 MGHRA, CDR2 YSYEKL. CDR3 sequence: CASSQEDYGAVRGYTF. The CDR3, as DNA: TGCGCCAGCAGCCAGGAGGATTATGGCGCCGTCCGTGGCTACACCTTC.

The gene calls are TRBV28 and TRBJ1-5, with 8 bases fitting TRBD1. The germline V gene encodes CDR1 MDHEN and CDR2 SYDVKM. V shed 3 bases and J 3 bases; nucleotides not matched to a gene: 13. This CDR3 spans 18 amino acids. The CDR3 DNA follows: TGTGCCAGCAGTTTCGAGACTCGGACAGGGAGTTTCAATCAGCCCCAGCATTTT. Its translation: CASSFETRTGSFNQPQHF.

This chain uses TRBV5-1 with TRBJ2-1, with 8 nucleotides matching TRBD1. This CDR3 region has 16 residues. CDR1 is SGHRS and CDR2 is YFSETQ in the germline V gene. J lost 3 bases, V lost 0 bases, and 5 bases had no gene match. Written as DNA, the CDR3 is TGCGCCAGCAGCTTGGCCACAGGGGGTGGCTACAATGAGCAGTTCTTC. It encodes CASSLATGGGYNEQFF.

The V gene is TRBV19, the J gene TRBJ2-7; no firm D call. CDR1 is LNHDA, CDR2 SQIVND, per germline (reference sequence). The CDR3 runs 12 residues. The ends were cut back, 5 bases at V and 3 bases at J, with 8 bases in the middle. The chain's CDR3 is CASSPGNYEQYF. The CDR3 bases are TGTGCCAGTAGTCCTGGGAACTACGAGCAGTACTTC.

A single count supports this clone. This chain links TRBV5-1 with TRBJ2-5, with 8 positions matching TRBD2. V trimming: 0 bases; J trimming: 6 bases; junction bases outside the gene matches: 7. Germline CDR1 SGHRS, CDR2 YFSETQ. This CDR3 spans 15 amino acids. The CDR3 DNA reads TGCGCCAGCAGCTTGGAGGCGGGAGGTCCACAGACCCAGTACTTC. Amino acids: CASSLEAGGPQTQYF.

V gene TRBV11-2 combines with J gene TRBJ2-6, with D possibly being TRBD2 (5 bases). CDR1 and CDR2 (germline): SGHAT, FQNNGV. Trimming removed 6 bases from V and 0 bases from J, with 21 bases in between. The CDR3 consists of 19 residues. The CDR3 DNA reads as TGTGCCAGCAGTCCCCAAATACGGGAAAGTAGCTCTGGGGCCAACGTCCTGACTTTC. Amino acid sequence: CASSPQIRESSSGANVLTF.

This rearrangement joins TRBV6-5 to TRBJ2-7; 9 nucleotides match TRBD2. The junction had 5 bases not matched to a gene; V was cut back by 1 base and J by 7 bases. The CDR3 has 14 residues. CDR1 is MNHEY, CDR2 SVGAGI, per germline. DNA of the CDR3: TGTGCCAGCAGTTACTTTGCGGGAGGGCGTGAGCAGTACTTC. Its translation is CASSYFAGGREQYF.

The chain joins TRBV12-5 to TRBJ1-4, with D possibly TRBD1 on 6 matching bases. This CDR3 comprises 16 residues. V was clipped by 1 base and J by 6 bases, with 15 bases between them. Germline V lookup: CDR1 LGHNT, CDR2 FRNRAP. This CDR3 is CASGLGDTRMDEKLFF. In DNA form, the CDR3 reads TGTGCTAGTGGTTTGGGGGACACCCGAATGGATGAAAAACTGTTTTTT.

The genes are TRBV19 and TRBJ2-5; no clear D gene. CDR3 length equals 13 residues. V dropped 6 bases and J dropped 3 bases, with 11 bases sitting between them. Germline CDR1 and CDR2: LNHDA and SQIVND (reference sequence). CDR3 sequence: CASRRGLKETQYF. CDR3 coding DNA: TGTGCCAGTAGGCGTGGCCTCAAAGAGACCCAGTACTTC.

V and J are TRBV21-1 and TRBJ1-2; TRBD1 reflects the table's D call only, with no check against the DNA. TRBV21-1 is labeled a pseudogene. The CDR3 covers 19 residues. The CDR3 is CASSNCGARENGVHYGYTF. CDR3 nucleotide sequence: TGTGCCAGCAGCAACTGTGGGGCCAGGGAAAATGGTGTTCACTATGGCTACACCTTC.

J is TRBJ2-2 and V is TRBV6-5, with D tentatively TRBD1 (6 bases). V shed 7 bases and J shed 5 bases, with 14 bases lying between them. This CDR3 spans 14 amino acids. The germline CDR1 and CDR2 sequences are MNHEY and SVGAGI. The CDR3 region is CASTNRVLTGELFF. The DNA for the CDR3 is TGTGCCAGCACCAACAGGGTCTTGACCGGGGAGCTGTTTTTT.

Points on this clone: The same CDR3 also results from other DNA sequences found in this sample. This chain joins TRBV7-2 and TRBJ2-7; D is tentatively TRBD1 or TRBD2 (6 bases each). V was pared by 1 base and J by 4 bases, with 8 bases between. The CDR3 contains 13 residues. Germline loops: CDR1 SGHTA, CDR2 FQGNSA. The CDR3 sequence is CASSLEGGYEQYF. The CDR3 nucleotides are TGTGCCAGCAGCTTAGAAGGGGGGTACGAGCAGTACTTC. Based on the CDR3 plus reference TRBV7-2 and TRBJ2-7, the full variable domain is GAGVSQSPSNKVTEKGKDVELRCDPISGHTALYWYRQSLGQGLEFLIYFQGNSAPDKSGLPSDRFSAERTGGSVSTLTIQRTQQEDSAVYLCASSLEGGYEQYFGPGTRLTVT.

The gene calls are TRBV10-2 and TRBJ1-4; the D gene is possibly TRBD1 (6 bases). Trimming cost V 8 bases and J 8 bases, with 18 bases left between them. CDR1 WSHSY and CDR2 SAAADI come from the germline V gene. This CDR3 is 14 amino acids long. CDR3: CASRLQGVGEKLFF. The DNA for the CDR3 is TGCGCCAGCCGCTTACAGGGTGTGGGAGAAAAACTGTTTTTT.

The rearrangement uses TRBV6-6 and TRBJ2-7, with D perhaps TRBD1 (6 bases). The CDR3 covers 15 residues. Looked up from germline, CDR1 is MNHNY and CDR2 is SVGAGI (reference sequence). Deletions cut 6 bases from V and 3 bases from J, with 18 bases between. CDR3 sequence (DNA): TGTGCCAGCAGAGACAGTGGGGGCTTTAGCTACGAGCAGTACTTC. Encoded protein: CASRDSGGFSYEQYF.

The rearrangement joins TRBV10-3 to TRBJ2-7; 10 nucleotides agree with TRBD1. The CDR3 consists of 13 residues. V shed 9 bases, J shed 3 bases, and the junction held 5 bases outside the gene matches. Germline CDR1 reads ENHRY; CDR2 reads SYGVKD. CDR3 sequence: CAILGQGSYEQYF. As DNA, the CDR3 is TGTGCCATTTTGGGACAGGGGAGCTACGAGCAGTACTTC.

CDR3 coding DNA: TGTGCCAGCAGCCGGGGACAGGGGGTTTACGATGAGCAGTTCTTC. Translated, it gives CASSRGQGVYDEQFF. This sequence joins TRBV7-9 and TRBJ2-1, with 11 bases identical to TRBD1. Losses at the gene ends were 5 bases for V and 8 bases for J; bases not matched to a gene: 8. Germline V gene sequence: CDR1 SEHNR, CDR2 FQNEAQ (reference sequence). The CDR3 runs to 15 residues.

The chain couples TRBV18 to TRBJ2-7, with D possibly TRBD1 on 5 matching bases. V was clipped by 3 bases and J by 5 bases, with 11 bases between them. Per the germline V gene, CDR1 is KGHSH and CDR2 is LQKENI. This CDR3 contains 13 residues. The chain's CDR3 is CASSPGSRDEQYF. Here the CDR3 DNA reads TGTGCCAGCTCACCGGGCAGCAGGGACGAGCAGTACTTC.

The chain uses TRBV7-9 and TRBJ1-6; possibly TRBD1 for D (6 bases). Trimming pared 5 bases from V and 4 bases from J, leaving 12 bases between. CDR3 length equals 15 residues. From germline, CDR1 is SEHNR and CDR2 FQNEAQ (reference sequence). CDR3 region: CASSTSDRYNSPLHF. In DNA form, the CDR3 reads TGTGCCAGCAGCACCTCTGACAGGTATAATTCACCCCTCCACTTT.

The chain employs TRBV6-1 and TRBJ1-1; D gene ambiguous. The V gene lost 9 bases and the J gene lost 1 base, with 9 bases spanning the gap. This CDR3 contains 12 residues. Germline CDR1 and CDR2: MNHNS and SASEGT. The CDR3 bases are TGTGCCAGTCGAACGCAGAACACTGAAGCTTTCTTT. Translating gives CASRTQNTEAFF.

Only one count was recorded for this clone. V and J are TRBV5-1 and TRBJ2-1, with a tentative D call TRBD2 (6 bases). Germline V gene data show CDR1 as SGHRS and CDR2 as YFSETQ. V lost 6 bases, J lost 5 bases, and 12 bases lay in between. The CDR3 is made up of 13 amino acids. The CDR3 is CASTSGVNNEQFF. The CDR3 nucleotides read TGCGCCAGCACCTCGGGGGTAAACAATGAGCAGTTCTTC.

The gene calls are TRBV5-8 and TRBJ1-2; D is uncertain. The CDR3 contains 11 residues. Germline assignment: CDR1 SGHTS and CDR2 YDEGEE. Trimming pared 0 bases from V and 11 bases from J, leaving 8 bases between. The CDR3 nucleotides are TGTGCCAGCAGCTTGGCCAAAAGGTACACCTTC. It translates to CASSLAKRYTF.

The chain recombines TRBV6-6 with TRBJ1-4; D might be TRBD1 (5 bases). The V end lost 2 bases, the J end lost 8 bases, and 15 bases lay between the germline ends. The CDR3 length is 15 residues. Germline loops: CDR1 MNHNY, CDR2 SVGAGI (reference sequence). CDR3 residues: CASSYTLGGGEKLFF. In DNA form, the CDR3 reads TGTGCCAGCAGTTACACCCTGGGTGGGGGAGAAAAACTGTTTTTT.